A selection of T cell receptor beta chains follows, all from one sample in a study of PD-1 blockade in classical Hodgkin lymphoma. The data were produced by immunoSEQ multiplex PCR, yet TCRdb's version contains in-frame clones alone and is incomplete. This sample yields approximately 80,000 clones, of which roughly 90% are seen a single time; 22% belongs to the top ten. The specimen was peripheral blood mononuclear cells (PBMCs), collected at baseline. These receptors all stem from a human donor with classical Hodgkin lymphoma. CDR3s include the opening cysteine and the closing phenylalanine or tryptophan. Each record gives: CDR3 DNA, CDR3 protein, D gene, J gene, clone size, V gene. A D gene is named only where the DNA matches it firmly. Clone size is not always given. Where it is, it says once, few, many or a class for expanded clones.

CDR3nt: TGTGCCAGCAGCTCCACAGGGTCCGGGGAGCTGTTTTTT; CDR3aa: CASSSTGSGELFF; d_gene: -; j_gene: TRBJ2-2; abundance: -; v_gene: TRBV7-2
CDR3nt: TGTGCCAGCAGCAAAGGGGGACAGGGGATAAACACTGAAGCTTTCTTT; CDR3aa: CASSKGGQGINTEAFF; d_gene: -; j_gene: TRBJ1-1; abundance: -; v_gene: TRBV21-1
CDR3nt: TGTGCCAGCTCTCCCGGCGACGGCGGACAGGGGAGGCACGAGCAGTACTTC; CDR3aa: CASSPGDGGQGRHEQYF; d_gene: TRBD1; j_gene: TRBJ2-7; abundance: -; v_gene: TRBV18
CDR3nt: TGCGCCAGCAGCCTCACCGGGACAGGGGAGTTAGCTTTCTTT; CDR3aa: CASSLTGTGELAFF; d_gene: TRBD1; j_gene: TRBJ1-1; abundance: -; v_gene: TRBV4-3
CDR3nt: TGTGCCAGTAGTATTTTAGATTACAATGAGCAGTTCTTC; CDR3aa: CASSILDYNEQFF; d_gene: -; j_gene: TRBJ2-1; abundance: once; v_gene: TRBV19
CDR3nt: TGCGCCAGCTGGACGGGGGACACAGATACGCAGTATTTT; CDR3aa: CASWTGDTDTQYF; d_gene: -; j_gene: TRBJ2-3; abundance: -; v_gene: TRBV5-1
CDR3nt: TGCGCCAGCAGCCACTTATTAGCGGTCCTCTACAATGAGCAGTTCTTC; CDR3aa: CASSHLLAVLYNEQFF; d_gene: -; j_gene: TRBJ2-1; abundance: -; v_gene: TRBV4-1
CDR3nt: TGTGCCAGCAGCTCCCAGACAGGGGGGGGAGAGCAGTACTTC; CDR3aa: CASSSQTGGGEQYF; d_gene: TRBD1; j_gene: TRBJ2-7; abundance: -; v_gene: TRBV7-6
CDR3nt: TGTGCCAGCAGCGCAGCCGGGACTAGCGGGTTTTCGGGGACCGGGGAGCTGTTTTTT; CDR3aa: CASSAAGTSGFSGTGELFF; d_gene: TRBD2; j_gene: TRBJ2-2; abundance: -; v_gene: TRBV11-2
CDR3nt: TGTGCCAGCGGCGGGGACACTGAAGCTTTCTTT; CDR3aa: CASGGDTEAFF; d_gene: -; j_gene: TRBJ1-1; abundance: -; v_gene: TRBV28
CDR3nt: TGTGCCAGCAGTTTCGATCCCATAGGAACAGATACGCAGTATTTT; CDR3aa: CASSFDPIGTDTQYF; d_gene: -; j_gene: TRBJ2-3; abundance: -; v_gene: TRBV27
CDR3nt: TGTGCCAGCAGGTTTAGCACCGGGGGCGGCACTGAAGCTTTCTTT; CDR3aa: CASRFSTGGGTEAFF; d_gene: -; j_gene: TRBJ1-1; abundance: -; v_gene: TRBV28
CDR3nt: TGTGCCAGCAGCCCTCACTCCTACGAGCAGTACTTC; CDR3aa: CASSPHSYEQYF; d_gene: -; j_gene: TRBJ2-7; abundance: -; v_gene: TRBV11-2
CDR3nt: TGTGCCAGCAGCCGAGACAGGTTGAGCAATCAGCCCCAGCATTTT; CDR3aa: CASSRDRLSNQPQHF; d_gene: -; j_gene: TRBJ1-5; abundance: -; v_gene: TRBV7-2
CDR3nt: TGCACCACCGATAGGAACCGGGGAGAAAAACTGTTTTTT; CDR3aa: CTTDRNRGEKLFF; d_gene: -; j_gene: TRBJ1-4; abundance: -; v_gene: TRBV1
CDR3nt: TGCAGCGTCCCCGGGACAGGGGAACTCGATGAGCAGTTCTTC; CDR3aa: CSVPGTGELDEQFF; d_gene: TRBD1; j_gene: TRBJ2-1; abundance: -; v_gene: TRBV29-1
CDR3nt: TGTGCCTGCCAGCATTGGCCCTACAATGAGCAGTTCTTC; CDR3aa: CACQHWPYNEQFF; d_gene: -; j_gene: TRBJ2-1; abundance: -; v_gene: TRBV30
CDR3nt: TGTGCCAGCAGTTACTCGACAGGGGTTATCGCTGAAGCTTTCTTT; CDR3aa: CASSYSTGVIAEAFF; d_gene: TRBD1; j_gene: TRBJ1-1; abundance: -; v_gene: TRBV6-5
CDR3nt: TGTGCCAGCAGCGGTCGCTCCTACGAGCAGTACTTC; CDR3aa: CASSGRSYEQYF; d_gene: -; j_gene: TRBJ2-7; abundance: -; v_gene: TRBV9
CDR3nt: TGTGCCAGCAGCTCCGGCGTAGGGGACACCATATATTTT; CDR3aa: CASSSGVGDTIYF; d_gene: -; j_gene: TRBJ1-3; abundance: -; v_gene: TRBV6-5
CDR3nt: TGTGCCAGCGGTATAAGGACAGGGGGCGACGAGCAGTACTTC; CDR3aa: CASGIRTGGDEQYF; d_gene: TRBD1; j_gene: TRBJ2-7; abundance: -; v_gene: TRBV27
CDR3nt: TGTGCCAGCAGTACTCCCACAGATACGCAGTATTTT; CDR3aa: CASSTPTDTQYF; d_gene: -; j_gene: TRBJ2-3; abundance: -; v_gene: TRBV5-6
CDR3nt: TGTGCCAGCAGCTTGACTAGCGGGACCTACGAGCAGTACTTC; CDR3aa: CASSLTSGTYEQYF; d_gene: TRBD2; j_gene: TRBJ2-7; abundance: -; v_gene: TRBV9
CDR3nt: TGCGCCAGCAGCCCCCCCGGCGGGGTGGGGGCAAACAATGAGCAGTTCTTC; CDR3aa: CASSPPGGVGANNEQFF; d_gene: -; j_gene: TRBJ2-1; abundance: -; v_gene: TRBV4-3
CDR3nt: TGTGCCAGCAGCCCCGTTCCGGGACTCGATGAGCAGTTCTTC; CDR3aa: CASSPVPGLDEQFF; d_gene: -; j_gene: TRBJ2-1; abundance: -; v_gene: TRBV11-2
CDR3nt: TGTGCCAGCAGCTTAACTAGCGGCGCCTACGAGCAGTACTTC; CDR3aa: CASSLTSGAYEQYF; d_gene: TRBD2; j_gene: TRBJ2-7; abundance: once; v_gene: TRBV5-6
CDR3nt: TGTGCCTGGAGTTTCGGGATCTCCTACGAGCAGTACTTC; CDR3aa: CAWSFGISYEQYF; d_gene: -; j_gene: TRBJ2-7; abundance: -; v_gene: TRBV30
CDR3nt: TGCAGCGTTGGGCAGGGCAGCTACGAGCAGTACTTC; CDR3aa: CSVGQGSYEQYF; d_gene: -; j_gene: TRBJ2-7; abundance: -; v_gene: TRBV29-1
CDR3nt: TGTGCCTGGAGTCCCAGTCGGACTAGCGGGAGGCCAGGTGAGCAGTTCTTC; CDR3aa: CAWSPSRTSGRPGEQFF; d_gene: TRBD2; j_gene: TRBJ2-1; abundance: -; v_gene: TRBV30
CDR3nt: TGCAGCGCTCAAACAGGGAGTACAGATACGCAGTATTTT; CDR3aa: CSAQTGSTDTQYF; d_gene: -; j_gene: TRBJ2-3; abundance: -; v_gene: TRBV29-1
CDR3nt: TGTGCCAGCAGTTTCCAAGAGACCCAGTACTTC; CDR3aa: CASSFQETQYF; d_gene: -; j_gene: TRBJ2-5; abundance: -; v_gene: TRBV7-2
CDR3nt: TGCAGCGTTGTGTGGCTGACTTACAATGAGCAGTTCTTC; CDR3aa: CSVVWLTYNEQFF; d_gene: -; j_gene: TRBJ2-1; abundance: -; v_gene: TRBV29-1
CDR3nt: TGTGCCAGTAGTCCCAGGCCAGATAGCAATCAGCCCCAGCATTTT; CDR3aa: CASSPRPDSNQPQHF; d_gene: -; j_gene: TRBJ1-5; abundance: -; v_gene: TRBV19
CDR3nt: TGTGCCAGTACCGGGACTAGCGTCAATGAGCAGTTCTTC; CDR3aa: CASTGTSVNEQFF; d_gene: TRBD2; j_gene: TRBJ2-1; abundance: -; v_gene: TRBV6-5
CDR3nt: TGTGCCAGCAGCTTAGAAGGGGGAACCTACGAGCAGTACTTC; CDR3aa: CASSLEGGTYEQYF; d_gene: -; j_gene: TRBJ2-7; abundance: -; v_gene: TRBV7-9
CDR3nt: TGTGCCAGCACCCAAACAGTTTCGGGTGAAAAACTGTTTTTT; CDR3aa: CASTQTVSGEKLFF; d_gene: -; j_gene: TRBJ1-4; abundance: -; v_gene: TRBV2
CDR3nt: TGTGCCAGCAGTTTTGGCGGGACCCCCTACGAGCAGTACTTC; CDR3aa: CASSFGGTPYEQYF; d_gene: -; j_gene: TRBJ2-7; abundance: once; v_gene: TRBV28
CDR3nt: TGTGCCAGCAGCTTACAGATGACTGGAAACACCATATATTTT; CDR3aa: CASSLQMTGNTIYF; d_gene: -; j_gene: TRBJ1-3; abundance: -; v_gene: TRBV5-6
CDR3nt: TGTGCCAGCTCACCAGGGACGGCTAGAGGTACCATATATTTT; CDR3aa: CASSPGTARGTIYF; d_gene: -; j_gene: TRBJ1-3; abundance: -; v_gene: TRBV18
CDR3nt: TGTGCCAGCAGTATAACGGGACTACTCTACAATGAGCAGTTCTTC; CDR3aa: CASSITGLLYNEQFF; d_gene: TRBD2; j_gene: TRBJ2-1; abundance: few; v_gene: TRBV27
CDR3nt: TGTGCCAGCAGCTTAGGGCCTAGCGGGCATCAAGAGACCCAGTACTTC; CDR3aa: CASSLGPSGHQETQYF; d_gene: TRBD2; j_gene: TRBJ2-5; abundance: -; v_gene: TRBV7-2
CDR3nt: TGTGCCAGCAGGGCGGACAGGGTGGTCACCGGGGAGCTGTTTTTT; CDR3aa: CASRADRVVTGELFF; d_gene: TRBD1; j_gene: TRBJ2-2; abundance: -; v_gene: TRBV6-1
CDR3nt: TGTGCCAGCAGCATCTCCGACCCTATGATCAATGAGCAGTTCTTC; CDR3aa: CASSISDPMINEQFF; d_gene: -; j_gene: TRBJ2-1; abundance: -; v_gene: TRBV28
CDR3nt: TGTGCCAGCATCCCTCGCCGGGACACCTCCACCGGGGAGCTGTTTTTT; CDR3aa: CASIPRRDTSTGELFF; d_gene: -; j_gene: TRBJ2-2; abundance: -; v_gene: TRBV7-9
CDR3nt: TGTGCCTGGAGTGTACGAGCCTTTGGACTCCCACGTTGGAGCTATGGCTACACCTTC; CDR3aa: CAWSVRAFGLPRWSYGYTF; d_gene: -; j_gene: TRBJ1-2; abundance: -; v_gene: TRBV30
CDR3nt: TGCGCCAGCAGCCAGGGACCTAGCGGGAGGGGCAATGAGCAGTTCTTC; CDR3aa: CASSQGPSGRGNEQFF; d_gene: TRBD2; j_gene: TRBJ2-1; abundance: few; v_gene: TRBV4-3
CDR3nt: TGTGCCAGCAGACCCTCCGGGACAGGTGTCTACGAGCAGTACTTC; CDR3aa: CASRPSGTGVYEQYF; d_gene: TRBD1; j_gene: TRBJ2-7; abundance: -; v_gene: TRBV27
CDR3nt: TGTGCCAGTAGTTCCCGGTCCAACACTGAAGCTTTCTTT; CDR3aa: CASSSRSNTEAFF; d_gene: -; j_gene: TRBJ1-1; abundance: -; v_gene: TRBV19
CDR3nt: TGTGCCAGCGGAGCAGGGTATAGGGGCGCCTACGAGCAGTACTTC; CDR3aa: CASGAGYRGAYEQYF; d_gene: -; j_gene: TRBJ2-7; abundance: -; v_gene: TRBV28
CDR3nt: TGTGCCAGCAGTTACTCGGCCAGGGCTCCCCTTACCCTCCACTTT; CDR3aa: CASSYSARAPLTLHF; d_gene: -; j_gene: TRBJ1-6; abundance: -; v_gene: TRBV6-5
CDR3nt: TGTGCCAGCAGTTTTGGACAGTTCAGCTCCTACGAGCAGTACTTC; CDR3aa: CASSFGQFSSYEQYF; d_gene: -; j_gene: TRBJ2-7; abundance: once; v_gene: TRBV28
CDR3nt: TGTGCCAGCAGTTCAAGACAGCTCTCCCAGCATTTT; CDR3aa: CASSSRQLSQHF; d_gene: -; j_gene: TRBJ1-5; abundance: -; v_gene: TRBV28
CDR3nt: TGTGCCAGCAGCTTAGCGCTACAGGGGAGCTTGCAGCCCCAGCATTTT; CDR3aa: CASSLALQGSLQPQHF; d_gene: TRBD1; j_gene: TRBJ1-5; abundance: -; v_gene: TRBV7-2
CDR3nt: TGTGCCAGTAGGCAGGGAGACTATGGCTACACCTTC; CDR3aa: CASRQGDYGYTF; d_gene: -; j_gene: TRBJ1-2; abundance: -; v_gene: TRBV19
CDR3nt: TGTGCCAGTAGGGCCGCAGGGAGCAATCAGCCCCAGCATTTT; CDR3aa: CASRAAGSNQPQHF; d_gene: -; j_gene: TRBJ1-5; abundance: once; v_gene: TRBV19
CDR3nt: TGTGCCAGCAGTCCGAGGACTTCCCGTGAGCAGTTCTTC; CDR3aa: CASSPRTSREQFF; d_gene: -; j_gene: TRBJ2-1; abundance: -; v_gene: TRBV28
CDR3nt: TGTGCCAGCAGTTTAGTCCAGGGGGACTATGGCTACACCTTC; CDR3aa: CASSLVQGDYGYTF; d_gene: TRBD1; j_gene: TRBJ1-2; abundance: -; v_gene: TRBV27
CDR3nt: TGTGCCAGCAGTTTATACCGGGACAGAATAGTCTATGAGCAGTTCTTC; CDR3aa: CASSLYRDRIVYEQFF; d_gene: TRBD1; j_gene: TRBJ2-1; abundance: -; v_gene: TRBV27
CDR3nt: TGTGCCAGCAGCTTAGAGGGGAGGAACACTGAAGCTTTCTTT; CDR3aa: CASSLEGRNTEAFF; d_gene: -; j_gene: TRBJ1-1; abundance: -; v_gene: TRBV13